This record covers a single T cell receptor (beta chain). The antigen is undetermined. Sequencing was performed with immunoSEQ multiplex PCR; in TCRdb, only in-frame clones are kept and a portion is missing. The sample gives over 110,000 clones, about 87% of which show up once; just under 9% is in the top ten. This sample was taken from a study of cytomegalovirus exposure and HLA in healthy donors. Study summary: The approximately 130 validation repertoires matched the approximately 700 first-cohort repertoires in platform, a later analysis reported. General study findings and limits: Overall, about 160 TCR beta chains were annotated as cytomegalovirus-associated. In vitro data verified a few CMV-associated chains as specific for CMV antigens.

The CDR3 is 13 residues long. Trimming pared 6 bases from V and 6 bases from J, leaving 14 bases between. CDR1 and CDR2 (germline): SNHLY, FYNNEI. Separate from the approximately 730-subject first cohort, the approximately 120-subject validation cohort was the one that the donors belonged to. The V gene is TRBV2, the J gene TRBJ1-2; D not certain. This sequence originates from a man younger than 35 in good health and CMV-seropositive. Specimen: PBMCs. This CDR3 reads CASSIGKWNGYTF. CDR3 sequence (DNA): TGTGCCAGCAGCATCGGGAAGTGGAATGGCTACACCTTC. Full variable domain (remainder filled in from reference TRBV2 and TRBJ1-2): EPEVTQTPSHQVTQMGQEVILRCVPISNHLYFYWYRQILGQKVEFLVSFYNNEISEKSEIFDDQFSVERPDGSNFTLKIRSTKLEDSAMYFCASSIGKWNGYTFGSGTRLTVV.